This entry lists 4 T cell receptor beta chains sequenced from one sample in a study of tissue T cells after allogeneic stem cell transplantation. Profiling relied on immunoSEQ multiplex PCR, and the TCRdb table lists in-frame clones only, not all of them. The sample comprises around 50,000 clones, about three quarters of which are singletons, and around 0.5% rests with the top ten. Sequencing input: sorted cells pooled from one or two spleens. These receptors were obtained from a pool of C57BL/6 mice in good health.

Worth noting for this clone: Gene and germline names: mouse. This CDR3 is CASTHRGNYAEQFF. The sequenced CDR3 bases are TGTGCCAGCACTCACCGGGGGAACTATGCTGAGCAGTTC. This rearrangement joins TRBV19 to TRBJ2-1; either TRBD1 or TRBD2 may fit D (5 bases each). The read ends 1 residue before the CDR3 terminus; that terminus is restored from the germline J gene. The ends were cut back, 6 bases at V and 1 base at J, with 11 bases in the middle. This CDR3 region has 14 residues. Germline V gene sequence: CDR1 FNHDT, CDR2 SITEND (reference sequence).

Worth noting for this clone: Any gene name here is a mouse gene name. The missing CDR3 end, 1 residue past where the read stops, is filled in from the germline J gene. The rearrangement joins TRBV3 to TRBJ1-5, with D possibly matching TRBD1 (5 bases). The germline V and J ends were trimmed by 5 bases and 3 bases, with 11 bases remaining between them. The CDR3 runs to 14 residues. Germline V gene data show CDR1 as SNHLY and CDR2 as FYNGKV (reference sequence). CDR3 sequence reads: CASSQGDVNQAPLF. The sequenced part of the CDR3 DNA is TGTGCCAGCAGCCAAGGGGACGTCAACCAGGCTCCGCTT.

This clone has only one observation. The genes are named according to mouse. The missing CDR3 end, 1 residue past where the read stops, is filled in from the germline J gene. The chain joins TRBV13-2 to TRBJ1-5, with 10 bases aligning to TRBD1. J lost 5 bases, V lost 5 bases, and 4 bases had no gene match. Germline V gene data show CDR1 as NNHNN and CDR2 as SYGAGS (reference sequence). The CDR3 is 14 amino acids. The CDR3 DNA, read in part, is TGTGCCAGCGGCCCCGGGACAGGGGACCAGGCTCCGCTT. It translates to CASGPGTGDQAPL. Given in full, the CDR3 is CASGPGTGDQAPLF.

On this clone itself: Genes and germline come from the mouse. The CDR3 is cut off 1 residue early in the read; its end comes from the germline J gene. The chain links TRBV26 to TRBJ1-3; D remains ambiguous. Trimming pared 4 bases from V and 1 base from J, leaving 2 bases between. Germline V CDR1 and CDR2: KGHPV, FQNQEV (reference sequence). This CDR3 has 12 amino acids. CDR3 DNA, as far as it was read: TGTGCCAGCAGTCCCTCTGGAAATACGCTCTAT. Its translation is CASSPSGNTLY. The CDR3 reads in full as CASSPSGNTLYF.